This T cell receptor (beta chain) was identified in a study of shared clonotypes between healthy human individuals. About the study: With ages of 18 to 49, the donors were a couple of women and a few men.

Original processing methods: ImmunoSEQ gave junction-only sequences without quality scores, so filtering differed. Some clones are missing from TCRdb's copy, which holds only in-frame ones; the method was immunoSEQ multiplex PCR. The V and J calls and clone size were taken over from that table, and D and trimming were inferred from the DNA. This table holds 950,000 to 1,300,000 clones, about three quarters found once. V lost 8 bases, J lost 4 bases, and 12 bases stayed unmatched. Germline assignment: CDR1 MNHNS and CDR2 SASEGT. The length of the CDR3 is 15 residues. About this clone: As yet, its antigen is unknown.

Findings of the study overall: The naive CD4 repertoires of several donors were compared, and approximately 4.5% of clonotypes were shared.

This chain connects TRBV6-1 to TRBJ2-7; 9 bases match TRBD1. Input material: memory CD4+ T cells sorted from blood. Subset denoted: CD45RA-negative fraction. This sequence originates from a man between 18 and 29 years old in good health. CDR3 sequence (DNA): TGTGCCAGCGGCCGGGAGCTGGGGACAGGGTACGAGCAGTACTTC. Protein sequence: CASGRELGTGYEQYF.